This TCR beta chain was profiled in a study of shared clonotypes between healthy human individuals. The length of the CDR3 is 16 residues. The germline V and J ends were trimmed by 0 bases and 1 base, with 11 bases remaining between them. Germline V gene data show CDR1 as LNHNV and CDR2 as YYDKDF (reference sequence). TCRdb's table, derived via immunoSEQ multiplex PCR, lists solely in-frame clones and lacks some. This table has under 600,000 clones, around 77% appearing once. The rearrangement uses TRBV15 and TRBJ2-3; possible D gene TRBD2, 5 bases. The sample comprised PBMCs. The origin of this receptor is a woman aged 40 to 49 in good health. Some clones in this sample may be carry-over from other donors' samples. CDR3: CATSRDSVGGTDTQYF. The CDR3 DNA sequence: TGTGCCACCAGCAGAGATTCGGTGGGAGGCACAGATACGCAGTATTTT.